A single TCR beta chain is shown here with its context. Its antigen remains unknown. This entry is derived from a study of T cells expressing NK-cell markers. Germline V gene data show CDR1 as DFQATT and CDR2 as SNEGSKA (reference sequence). The CDR3 length is 13 residues. Study results and limitations: Dominant NKG2C+ clonotypes in a handful of donors made up roughly 1.0-7.0% of CD8+ T cells. Several donors' CD3+CD56-NKG2C+ cells were dominated by the same clonotypes.

With UMIs, 5'RACE template switching was used to make TCR beta cDNA. Reprocessing the 5' RACE reads, TCRdb reports a single entry for every CDR3 protein and omits DNA. The sample includes 350,000 to 500,000 distinct CDR3 sequences. V gene TRBV20-1 combines with J gene TRBJ1-5. The clonotype originates from a woman aged 18 to 75 in good health. The specimen sequenced was blood T cells: a sorted CD56 or NKG2C T cell subset, CD4+ or CD8+ T cells, or bulk PBMC T cells (not recorded which). This chain's CDR3 is CSAPTRSNQPQHF.